A selection of T cell receptor beta chains follows, all from one sample in a study of OX40 agonist ivuxolimab in advanced cancers. TCRdb keeps only in-frame clones here, not all; method: immunoSEQ multiplex PCR. The profile covers about 67,000 clones, with about nine tenths appearing a single time and 2% to 2.5% taken by the ten largest. Specimen: CD4+ or CD8+ T cells sorted from blood, collected in a trial of the OX40 agonist ivuxolimab. The origin of the receptors is an adult with an advanced solid tumor such as melanoma, head and neck, liver or kidney cancer. The CDR3 runs from the conserved cysteine through the conserved F or W. D genes are given only for firm matches.

cdr3_nt cdr3_aa v_call d_call j_call
TGTGCCAGTAGTATAGAGGGATTAACGGATGGTGAAAAACTGTTTTTT CASSIEGLTDGEKLFF TRBV19 NA TRBJ1-4
TGCGCCAGCAGCCCTGGCGGGAGCTCAGATACGCAGTATTTT CASSPGGSSDTQYF TRBV5-1 TRBD2 TRBJ2-3
TGTGCCAGCAGCTTAGACGGGTCAACAACCCAGTACTTC CASSLDGSTTQYF TRBV7-9 NA TRBJ2-5
TGTGCCAGCAGCGTAGGTGGAAGCGGGGTAACGGAGACCCAGTACTTC CASSVGGSGVTETQYF TRBV9 TRBD2 TRBJ2-5
TGTGCCAGCTCCCCCTTCGAGCGGTCACAAGAGACCCAGTACTTC CASSPFERSQETQYF TRBV18 NA TRBJ2-5
TGTGCCTGGAGTGTCCGGGGGGGAGATACGCAGTATTTT CAWSVRGGDTQYF TRBV30 TRBD2 TRBJ2-3
TGTGCCAGCAGTTACGGGACACACTCCTACGAGCAGTACTTC CASSYGTHSYEQYF TRBV6-5 NA TRBJ2-7
TGTGCCAGCAAAGCCATGGACAGGGGGACTGAAGCTTTCTTT CASKAMDRGTEAFF TRBV27 TRBD1 TRBJ1-1
TGTGCCAGCAGCGTTGGCGGGAGAAATAAATACGAGCAGTACTTC CASSVGGRNKYEQYF TRBV9 TRBD2 TRBJ2-7
TGTGCCAGCAGTCCGCGACCCTACGAGCAGTACTTC CASSPRPYEQYF TRBV6-5 NA TRBJ2-7
TGTGCCAGCAGTGAATATCTAGCGGGAAGGGGAGATACGCAGTATTTT CASSEYLAGRGDTQYF TRBV25-1 TRBD2 TRBJ2-3
TGTGCCAGCTCTAATTGGGGGACGAACACCGGGGAGCTGTTTTTT CASSNWGTNTGELFF TRBV27 NA TRBJ2-2
TGCAGCGTTCGATGGACAAATGAAAAACTGTTTTTT CSVRWTNEKLFF TRBV29-1 NA TRBJ1-4
TGCGCCAGCAGCTACGGACAGGGGGAGGGCTACACCTTC CASSYGQGEGYTF TRBV5-1 TRBD1 TRBJ1-2
TGCGCCAGCAGCCTCGGGGGGAGCTCCTACAATGAGCAGTTCTTC CASSLGGSSYNEQFF TRBV5-1 TRBD2 TRBJ2-1
TGTGCCAGCAGAGATTCGCCGGGACGGCGAAGTTACGAGCAGTACTTC CASRDSPGRRSYEQYF TRBV11-3 NA TRBJ2-7
TGTGCCAGCACCGTTTCCCGGGGTAGGGACTTCGAGCAGTACTTC CASTVSRGRDFEQYF TRBV7-2 NA TRBJ2-7
TGTGCCAGCAGTTTAAGTGGGCAGAATCAGCCCCAGCATTTT CASSLSGQNQPQHF TRBV28 NA TRBJ1-5
TGTGCCAGCAGACAACAGGGGGCACCTAATGAAAAACTGTTTTTT CASRQQGAPNEKLFF TRBV2 TRBD1 TRBJ1-4
TGTGCCAGCAGTTCCCCCGACAGGGCCTATAATTCACCCCTCCACTTT CASSSPDRAYNSPLHF TRBV28 TRBD1 TRBJ1-6